This T cell receptor beta chain emerged from a study of cytomegalovirus exposure and HLA in healthy donors. Concerning this clone itself: The antigen remains undetermined.

Amplification used 60 Vbeta primers and 13 Jbeta primers. Clones were read by immunoSEQ multiplex PCR, and TCRdb kept only the in-frame ones, dropping some. The sample carries 130,000 to 150,000 clones, around 80% recorded once. Study-wide points: Per published accounts, TCR beta sequences correctly predicted the HLA-A and HLA-B alleles of most subjects. In vitro data verified a few CMV-associated chains as specific for CMV antigens.

Trimming removed 8 bases from V and 6 bases from J, with 16 bases in between. The CDR3 extends over 13 amino acids. Germline V gene data show CDR1 as SNHLY and CDR2 as FYNNEI. V usage is TRBV2 and J usage is TRBJ1-1; D is unclear. Sample: PBMCs. The source of this sequence is a young man in good health and CMV-seropositive. The CDR3 loop is CASDREKRSEAFF. CDR3 in DNA: TGTGCCAGCGACCGGGAAAAACGGTCTGAAGCTTTCTTT.